This TCR beta chain was profiled in a study of control samples from healthy donors and cancer patients. The repertoire was sequenced with immunoSEQ multiplex PCR; TCRdb's copy has only in-frame clones and lacks some. The sample gives some 74,000 clones, 88% of which show up once; around 6% is in the top ten. This TCR was recovered from a woman between 50 and 59 years old in good health. Material: blood.

CDR3 DNA: TGTGCCAGTAGTATAGGGGGGGATACGCAGTATTTT. Its translation: CASSIGGDTQYF. J is TRBJ2-3 and V is TRBV19; TRBD1 or TRBD2 may be the D gene (5 bases each). Germline CDR1 reads LNHDA; CDR2 reads SQIVND (reference sequence). Trimming removed 1 base from V and 6 bases from J, with 5 bases in between. The CDR3 is 12 residues long.